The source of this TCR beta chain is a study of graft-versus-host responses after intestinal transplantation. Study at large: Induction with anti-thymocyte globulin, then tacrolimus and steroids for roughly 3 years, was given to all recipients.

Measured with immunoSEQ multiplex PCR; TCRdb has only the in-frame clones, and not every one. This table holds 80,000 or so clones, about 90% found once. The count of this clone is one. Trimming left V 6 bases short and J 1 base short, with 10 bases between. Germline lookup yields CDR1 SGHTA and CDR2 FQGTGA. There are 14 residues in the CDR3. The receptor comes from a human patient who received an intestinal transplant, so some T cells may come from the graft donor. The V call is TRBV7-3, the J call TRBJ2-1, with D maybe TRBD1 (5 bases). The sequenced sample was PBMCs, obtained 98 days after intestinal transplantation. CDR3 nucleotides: TGTGCCAGCAGGACAGACAGATCCTACAATGAGCAGTTCTTC. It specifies CASRTDRSYNEQFF.